These 9 T cell receptor beta chains share one sample of origin, sequenced in a study of cytomegalovirus exposure and HLA in healthy donors. The PCR contained 60 Vbeta and 13 Jbeta primers. Repertoires were generated with immunoSEQ multiplex PCR, while TCRdb's copy carries only in-frame clones and drops some. The data show 150,000 to 250,000 clones, 85% seen once. Material: PBMCs. The receptors shown here come from a woman between 45 and 65 years old in good health and CMV-seronegative.

The table lists this clone with a few counts. The chain employs TRBV7-8 and TRBJ2-7; D is perhaps TRBD2 (5 bases). The CDR3 contains 16 residues. V lost 4 bases to trimming and J lost 3 bases, with 19 bases between them. Germline CDR1 SGHVS, CDR2 FQNEAQ. The CDR3 nucleotides are TGTGCCAGCAGCTCCGCCGGGGTTAGAGGGCTCTACGAGCAGTACTTC. This codes for CASSSAGVRGLYEQYF.

The J gene is TRBJ1-1, the V gene TRBV28, with D unclear. This CDR3 is built from 12 residues. Germline V CDR1 and CDR2: MDHEN, SYDVKM. The V end was cut by 5 bases, the J end by 11 bases, with 15 bases between. The CDR3 reads CASSPPLTRAFF. The CDR3 region has the DNA TGTGCCAGCAGTCCCCCCTTGACTAGGGCTTTCTTT.

The gene calls are TRBV15 and TRBJ2-1; D is undetermined. Germline V gene sequence: CDR1 LNHNV, CDR2 YYDKDF (reference sequence). The V and J ends lost 2 bases and 9 bases respectively, with 14 bases between them. This CDR3 comprises 14 residues. CDR3 protein: CATSRRLQAVEQFF. CDR3 sequence (DNA): TGTGCCACCAGCAGACGCCTCCAGGCAGTTGAGCAGTTCTTC.

The chain joins TRBV5-1 to TRBJ2-7; 9 bases match TRBD2. The ends lost 0 bases at V and 6 bases at J; junction bases unmatched: 4. Looked up from germline, CDR1 is SGHRS and CDR2 is YFSETQ. The CDR3 loop spans 14 amino acids. The CDR3: CASSLVAGVGEQYF. The DNA for the CDR3 is TGCGCCAGCAGCTTGGTAGCGGGAGTGGGCGAGCAGTACTTC.

The chain recombines TRBV6-4 with TRBJ2-3, with TRBD2 matching 9 bases. Unmatched junction bases numbered 10, after V lost 0 bases and J lost 6 bases. The CDR3 is 17 residues long. From germline, CDR1 is MRHNA and CDR2 SNTAGT. The CDR3 loop reads CASSDSKWLAGTDTQYF. CDR3 DNA: TGTGCCAGCAGTGACTCGAAATGGCTAGCGGGAACGGATACGCAGTATTTT.

This clone was found once. The chain is built from TRBV10-1 and TRBJ2-7; a possible D gene is TRBD1 (8 bases). The CDR3 sequence is 16 residues long. Germline V gene lookup returns CDR1 WNHNN and CDR2 SYGVQD (reference sequence). Trimming took off 7 bases at V and 5 bases at J, with 24 bases between the two ends. The CDR3 sequence is CASIGLTGGARHEQYF. The CDR3 DNA reads as TGCGCCAGCATCGGCCTAACAGGGGGGGCCAGGCACGAGCAGTACTTC.

The rearrangement links TRBV30 to TRBJ2-1, with 13 bases identical to TRBD2. Losses at the gene ends were 4 bases for V and 15 bases for J; bases not matched to a gene: 12. The germline V gene encodes CDR1 GTSNPN and CDR2 SVGIG (reference sequence). The CDR3 contains 14 residues. This CDR3 reads CAWIGGTSGARWFF. CDR3 bases: TGTGCCTGGATCGGAGGGACTAGCGGGGCCCGGTGGTTCTTC. The full variable domain, rest sourced from reference TRBV30 and TRBJ2-1, is SQTIHQWPATLVQPVGSPLSLECTVEGTSNPNLYWYRQAAGRGLQLLFYSVGIGQISSEVPQNLSASRPQDRQFILSSKKLLLSDSGFYLCAWIGGTSGARWFFGPGTRLTVL.

The V call is TRBV28, the J call TRBJ2-7; 11 nucleotides line up with TRBD1. The germline V gene encodes CDR1 MDHEN and CDR2 SYDVKM. The CDR3 is 13 amino acids. Trimming cost V 3 bases and J 6 bases; bases outside gene matches: 1. The CDR3 region is CASSLDRGREQYF. CDR3 DNA: TGTGCCAGCAGTTTGGACAGGGGGCGCGAGCAGTACTTC.

The chain carries TRBV28 and TRBJ1-1; perhaps TRBD1 as D (6 bases). Trimming took 8 bases from V and 4 from J, leaving 17 bases between them. CDR3 length equals 14 residues. Germline V gene lookup returns CDR1 MDHEN and CDR2 SYDVKM. The CDR3 bases are TGTGCCAGCGGAGCTTCAACAGGGATCACTGAAGCTTTCTTT. This codes for CASGASTGITEAFF.